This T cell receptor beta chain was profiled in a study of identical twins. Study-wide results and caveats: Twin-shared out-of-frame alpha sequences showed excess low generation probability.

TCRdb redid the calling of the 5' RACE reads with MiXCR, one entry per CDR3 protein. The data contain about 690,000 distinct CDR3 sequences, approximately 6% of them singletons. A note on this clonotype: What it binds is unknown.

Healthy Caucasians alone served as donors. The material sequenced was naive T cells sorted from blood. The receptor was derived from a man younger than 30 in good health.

The CDR3 DNA is TGCAGTGCTAGAGCCAATAGTAACGGTCCTAGCACAGATACGCAGTATTTT. Protein: CSARANSNGPSTDTQYF. The chain joins TRBV20-1 to TRBJ2-3; no clear D. Germline values: CDR1 DFQATT, CDR2 SNEGSKA (reference sequence). The V end lost 1 base, the J end lost 0 bases, and 17 bases lay between the germline ends. CDR3 length: 17 amino acids.